This T cell receptor (beta chain) derives from a study of T cell responses to AZD1222 COVID-19 vaccine. Trimming removed 3 bases from V and 4 bases from J, with 9 bases in between. The CDR3 is 13 amino acids. Measured with immunoSEQ multiplex PCR; TCRdb has only the in-frame clones, and not every one. The table lists some 83,000 clones, about nine tenths of them singletons. The chain combines TRBV12-3 or TRBV12-4 with TRBJ1-1; D not resolved. This receptor was taken from an adult who received the AZD1222 COVID-19 vaccine. Source: peripheral blood, taken 28 days after the second AZD1222 dose. DNA of the CDR3: TGTGCCAGCAGTTTGAGAGAGATCACTGAAGCTTTCTTT. Encoded protein: CASSLREITEAFF.